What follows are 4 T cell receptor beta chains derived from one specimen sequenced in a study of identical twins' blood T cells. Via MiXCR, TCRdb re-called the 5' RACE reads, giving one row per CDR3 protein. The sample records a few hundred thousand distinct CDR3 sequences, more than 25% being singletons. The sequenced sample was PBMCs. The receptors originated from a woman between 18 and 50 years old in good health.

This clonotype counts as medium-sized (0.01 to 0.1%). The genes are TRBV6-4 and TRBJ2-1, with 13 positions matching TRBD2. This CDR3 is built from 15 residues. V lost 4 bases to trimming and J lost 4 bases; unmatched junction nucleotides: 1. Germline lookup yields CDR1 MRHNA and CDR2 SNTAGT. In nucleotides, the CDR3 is TGTGCCAGCAGTGGGACTAGCGGGGGTTACAATGAGCAGTTCTTC. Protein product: CASSGTSGGYNEQFF.

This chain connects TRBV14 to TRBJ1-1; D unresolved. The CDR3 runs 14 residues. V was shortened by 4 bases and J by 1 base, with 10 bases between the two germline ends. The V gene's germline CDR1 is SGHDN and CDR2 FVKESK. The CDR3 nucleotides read TGTGCCAGCAGCCCAGCAAAGAAGAACACTGAAGCTTTCTTT. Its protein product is CASSPAKKNTEAFF. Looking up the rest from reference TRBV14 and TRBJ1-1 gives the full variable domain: EAGVTQFPSHSVIEKGQTVTLRCDPISGHDNLYWYRRVMGKEIKFLLHFVKESKQDESGMPNNRFLAERTGGTYSTLKVQPAELEDSGVYFCASSPAKKNTEAFFGQGTRLTVV.

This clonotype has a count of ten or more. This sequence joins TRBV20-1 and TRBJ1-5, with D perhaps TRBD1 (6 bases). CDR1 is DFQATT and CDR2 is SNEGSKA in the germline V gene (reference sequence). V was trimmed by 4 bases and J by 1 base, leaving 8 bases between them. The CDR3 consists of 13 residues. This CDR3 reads CSATGDSNQPQHF. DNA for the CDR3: TGCAGTGCTACAGGGGACAGCAATCAGCCCCAGCATTTT.

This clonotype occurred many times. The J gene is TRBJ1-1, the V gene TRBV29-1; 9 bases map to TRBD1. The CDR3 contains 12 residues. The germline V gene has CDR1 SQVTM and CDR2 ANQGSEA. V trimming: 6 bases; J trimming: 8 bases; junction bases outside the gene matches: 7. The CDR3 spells CSVFMTGGEAFF. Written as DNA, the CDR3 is TGCAGCGTCTTTATGACAGGGGGAGAAGCTTTCTTT.